A single sample is the source of the 5 T cell receptor beta chains below, sequenced in a study of spatial heterogeneity in lung cancer. Overall study results and limits: It was found that expanded intratumoral alpha and beta TCR counts tracked tumor mutation counts.

TCRdb re-called the 5' RACE reads with MiXCR, one entry per CDR3 protein. The table includes about 10,000 distinct CDR3 sequences, about 53% detected once. Time point reported: sample taken at primary tumor resection. Their recognized antigens are unknown. Specimen: lung tumor tissue, collected at surgery. The source is a female donor with early-stage non-small cell lung cancer.

This clonotype was seen only a few times. Because the library targeted alpha chains, this beta chain is an off-target read whose size means little. The V and J genes are TRBV14 and TRBJ2-1; D uncertain. CDR3 size: 13 residues. Germline V gives CDR1 SGHDN, CDR2 FVKESK. Trimming removed 1 base from V and 4 bases from J, with 5 bases in between. The CDR3 protein is CASSQVRYNEQFF. The CDR3 region has the DNA TGTGCCAGCAGCCAAGTCCGATACAATGAGCAGTTCTTC. The full variable domain, its missing parts supplied by reference TRBV14 and TRBJ2-1, is EAGVTQFPSHSVIEKGQTVTLRCDPISGHDNLYWYRRVMGKEIKFLLHFVKESKQDESGMPNNRFLAERTGGTYSTLKVQPAELEDSGVYFCASSQVRYNEQFFGPGTRLTVL.

Comments on this clonotype: This beta chain lies outside the target of a library built for alpha chains; its clone size means little. The chain recombines TRBV12-3 or TRBV12-4 with TRBJ1-5, with TRBD1 matching over 7 bases. The ends lost 7 bases at V and 3 bases at J; junction bases unmatched: 9. CDR3 length: 15 residues. CDR3 protein: CASTLTTGFNQPQHF. As DNA, the CDR3 is TGTGCCAGCACCTTAACGACAGGGTTCAATCAGCCCCAGCATTTT.

There are a few counts of this clonotype. This beta chain is a stray read from a library made for alpha chains; its abundance is not meaningful. The gene calls are TRBV20-1 and TRBJ2-1; no clear D. The CDR3 is 13 amino acids. V lost 4 bases to trimming and J lost 4 bases, with 11 bases between them. Germline CDR1 and CDR2: DFQATT and SNEGSKA (reference sequence). This CDR3 is CSAKVLTYNEQFF. The CDR3 bases are TGCAGTGCTAAGGTTCTTACATACAATGAGCAGTTCTTC.

The sample holds a few counts of this clonotype. Because the library targeted alpha chains, this beta chain is an off-target read whose size means little. The chain has TRBV7-9 and TRBJ2-5, with TRBD2 as a possible D gene (5 bases). The CDR3 extends over 14 amino acids. CDR1 SEHNR and CDR2 FQNEAQ come from the germline V gene (reference sequence). V lost 0 bases and J 7 bases, leaving 12 bases between the germline ends. The CDR3 reads CASSLAREFGTQYF. Written as DNA, the CDR3 is TGTGCCAGCAGCTTAGCCCGGGAATTTGGGACCCAGTACTTC. The full variable domain, its missing parts supplied by reference TRBV7-9 and TRBJ2-5, is DTGVSQNPRHKITKRGQNVTFRCDPISEHNRLYWYRQTLGQGPEFLTYFQNEAQLEKSRLLSDRFSAERPKGSFSTLEIQRTEQGDSAMYLCASSLAREFGTQYFGPGTRLLVL.

To note about this clonotype: With the library built for alpha chains, this beta chain is off target and its frequency is not meaningful. The V and J genes are TRBV11-1 and TRBJ1-2, with D uncertain. Germline V CDR1 and CDR2: SGHAT, FQDESV (reference sequence). Deletions cut 3 bases from V and 3 bases from J, with 8 bases between. This CDR3 region has 13 residues. This CDR3 reads CASSLGFDYGYTF. The CDR3 region has the DNA TGTGCCAGCAGCTTGGGATTCGACTATGGCTACACCTTC.